The clone carrying this TCR beta chain has a handful of counts. As yet, its antigen is unknown. The data were taken from a study of cytomegalovirus exposure and HLA in healthy donors. Study-wide results and limits: The study put 150 or so TCR beta chains on its list as cytomegalovirus-associated. Most TCR sequences were uncommon, yet certain public TCRs appeared in many donors.

This table comes from immunoSEQ multiplex PCR, and its TCRdb copy is limited to in-frame clones, with some not included. Altogether under 200,000 clones are present, 75% to 90% being singletons, with the ten largest covering approximately 2.4%. Separation from the 666-subject first cohort characterized the roughly 120-subject validation cohort, to which the donors belonged. The TCR was taken from a young woman in good health and CMV-seronegative. Source material: PBMCs.

CDR3 DNA: TGTGCCAGCAGTTCCCAATATAATTCACCCCTCCACTTT. It translates to CASSSQYNSPLHF. The chain has TRBV7-9 and TRBJ1-6; D gene uncertain. The V and J ends lost 6 bases and 4 bases respectively, with 7 bases between them. The CDR3 runs to 13 residues. Germline CDR1 SEHNR, CDR2 FQNEAQ (reference sequence).